Each of the 11 T cell receptor beta chains below was sequenced from the same sample in a study of blood T cells in healthy people across ages. The second PCR ran roughly 6 to 11 cycles with a sample-barcoded 5' primer and J-beta primers. MiXCR, run by TCRdb on the 5' RACE reads, gives a single entry per CDR3 protein. The profile shows some 800,000 distinct CDR3 sequences, 20% to 25% of them singletons. This sample also appeared in a second study, on T cells of mothers and their children.

The sequenced sample consisted of blood. All receptors come from a boy between 5 and 17 years old in good health.

This clonotype turned up a few times. The gene calls are TRBV3-1 and TRBJ1-2, with TRBD1 as a possible D gene (6 bases). V was shortened by 1 base and J by 6 bases, with 15 bases between the two germline ends. Germline-derived CDR1 and CDR2 are LGHDT and YNNKEL (reference sequence). This CDR3 contains 15 residues. This chain's CDR3 is CASSQVGAGENGYTF. CDR3 coding DNA: TGTGCCAGCAGCCAAGTAGGGGCAGGGGAGAATGGCTACACCTTC.

This clonotype has more than one count but fewer than ten. The genes are TRBV20-1 and TRBJ2-5; D tentatively fits TRBD1 or TRBD2 (6 bases each). V was clipped by 5 bases and J by 4 bases, with 17 bases between them. Germline V gene lookup returns CDR1 DFQATT and CDR2 SNEGSKA (reference sequence). The CDR3 covers 14 residues. For the CDR3, the DNA is TGCAGTGCTTGGAGGGGGGCATCAGCAGAGACCCAGTACTTC. Translation gives CSAWRGASAETQYF.

This clonotype was counted only a few times. Sequence at one end of the junction differs from germline and may be a read error. Written as DNA, the CDR3 is TGCGCCAGCAGCCCCGAACTTGAGGGCAATCAGCCCCAGCATTTT. Translated: CASSPELEGNQPQHF. V gene TRBV27 combines with J gene TRBJ1-5, with D uncertain. Germline V lookup: CDR1 MNHEY, CDR2 SMNVEV (reference sequence). The CDR3 is made up of 15 amino acids.

This clonotype was counted a few times. The V gene is TRBV2, the J gene TRBJ1-4, with D possibly matching TRBD1 (5 bases). The CDR3 is 15 residues long. Per germline, CDR1 SNHLY and CDR2 FYNNEI. With 8 bases removed from V and 7 bases from J, the gap between germline ends came to 20 bases. CDR3 in DNA: TGTGCCAGCGCCAGAGACCGGGACCCGAGTGAAAAACTGTTTTTT. Its protein is CASARDRDPSEKLFF.

This clonotype has a single count. V is TRBV27 and J is TRBJ1-1, with a weak D call TRBD1 (6 bases). With 6 bases removed from V and 10 bases from J, the gap between germline ends came to 27 bases. This CDR3 is built from 16 residues. CDR1 and CDR2 from the germline V gene are MNHEY and SMNVEV (reference sequence). This CDR3 is CASSHHRQKQGGGAFF. In DNA form, the CDR3 reads TGTGCCAGCAGCCACCACCGGCAAAAACAGGGCGGGGGAGCTTTCTTT.

This clonotype was observed a handful of times. The chain recombines TRBV7-9 with TRBJ2-5; 9 bases are a match to TRBD1. V was clipped by 8 bases and J by 4 bases; unmatched bases: 11. The CDR3 is 15 amino acids. The germline gives CDR1 SEHNR, CDR2 FQNEAQ (reference sequence). CDR3 loop: CASGQLLTGGETQYF. CDR3 DNA: TGTGCCAGCGGGCAACTCCTGACAGGGGGAGAGACCCAGTACTTC.

There are a few counts of this clonotype. V gene TRBV11-2 combines with J gene TRBJ1-4; D gene uncertain. V lost 3 bases and J 7 bases, leaving 18 bases between the germline ends. The CDR3 loop spans 16 amino acids. Germline V CDR1 and CDR2: SGHAT, FQNNGV. In nucleotides, the CDR3 is TGTGCCAGCAGCTTTAGTAGGAAGGAATCGGGTGAAAAACTGTTTTTT. Its protein product is CASSFSRKESGEKLFF.

This chain links TRBV7-9 with TRBJ2-3, with unresolved D. Per the germline V gene, CDR1 is SEHNR and CDR2 is FQNEAQ (reference sequence). The CDR3 consists of 11 residues. Trimming removed 10 bases from V and 0 bases from J, with 5 bases in between. This chain's CDR3 is CATQSTDTQYF. CDR3 DNA sequence: TGTGCCACTCAGAGCACAGATACGCAGTATTTT.

This clonotype was picked up a small number of times. The chain joins TRBV19 to TRBJ2-2; D not certain. CDR3 length: 14 amino acids. V was pared by 5 bases and J by 4 bases, with 11 bases between. Germline CDR1 LNHDA, CDR2 SQIVND (reference sequence). DNA of the CDR3: TGTGCCAGTAGTGCCCTCTTGGGCACCGGGGAGCTGTTTTTT. Amino acids: CASSALLGTGELFF.

CDR3 in amino acids: CATSDWSGTNYNEQFF. The CDR3 DNA reads TGTGCCACCAGTGATTGGTCAGGGACTAACTACAATGAGCAGTTCTTC. The chain joins TRBV24-1 to TRBJ2-1; 7 bases map to TRBD2. V lost 2 bases to trimming and J lost 3 bases; unmatched junction nucleotides: 6. This CDR3 has 16 residues. The germline gives CDR1 KGHDR, CDR2 SFDVKD.

The chain combines TRBV28 with TRBJ1-4, with a possible D match to TRBD1 (6 bases). Germline V gives CDR1 MDHEN, CDR2 SYDVKM. The CDR3 runs 17 residues. Trimming stripped 2 bases from V and 7 bases from J, with 20 bases between. CDR3 residues: CASSLQPQGPVVEKLFF. For the CDR3, the DNA is TGTGCCAGCAGTTTACAGCCGCAGGGGCCCGTAGTTGAAAAACTGTTTTTT.